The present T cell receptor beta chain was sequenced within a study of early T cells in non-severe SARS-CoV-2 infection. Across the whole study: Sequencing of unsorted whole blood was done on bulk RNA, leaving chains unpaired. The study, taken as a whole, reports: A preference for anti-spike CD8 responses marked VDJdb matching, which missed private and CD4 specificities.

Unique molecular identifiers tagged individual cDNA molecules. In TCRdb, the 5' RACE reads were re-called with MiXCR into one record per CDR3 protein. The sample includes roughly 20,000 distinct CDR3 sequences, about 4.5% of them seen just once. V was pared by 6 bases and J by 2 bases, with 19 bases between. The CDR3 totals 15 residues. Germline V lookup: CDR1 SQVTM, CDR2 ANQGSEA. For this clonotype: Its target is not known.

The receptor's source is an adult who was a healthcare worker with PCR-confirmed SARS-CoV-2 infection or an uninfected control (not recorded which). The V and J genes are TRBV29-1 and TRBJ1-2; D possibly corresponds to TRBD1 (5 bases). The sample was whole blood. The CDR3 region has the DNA TGCAGCGTGCACCGGGGCCTGAGGGGAAACTATGGCTACACCTTC. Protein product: CSVHRGLRGNYGYTF.